This T cell receptor (beta chain) emerged from a study of cytomegalovirus exposure and HLA in healthy donors. The PCR used 60 Vbeta and 13 Jbeta primers. Profiled with immunoSEQ multiplex PCR; TCRdb holds only in-frame clones, not every one. The table has around 180,000 clones, 65% to 90% seen once. The V and J ends lost 7 bases and 8 bases, in that order; junction bases with no gene match: 12. CDR1 and CDR2 (germline): SGHNT, YENEEA. The CDR3 is 14 residues long. The V and J genes are TRBV11-3 and TRBJ1-2; TRBD1 matches at 8 bases. This TCR was recovered from a girl aged 2 to 9 in good health and CMV-seropositive. The sequencing input was PBMCs. The CDR3 protein is CASTPKAGGDGYTF. In DNA, the CDR3 is TGTGCCAGCACCCCCAAGGCAGGGGGCGACGGCTACACCTTC.